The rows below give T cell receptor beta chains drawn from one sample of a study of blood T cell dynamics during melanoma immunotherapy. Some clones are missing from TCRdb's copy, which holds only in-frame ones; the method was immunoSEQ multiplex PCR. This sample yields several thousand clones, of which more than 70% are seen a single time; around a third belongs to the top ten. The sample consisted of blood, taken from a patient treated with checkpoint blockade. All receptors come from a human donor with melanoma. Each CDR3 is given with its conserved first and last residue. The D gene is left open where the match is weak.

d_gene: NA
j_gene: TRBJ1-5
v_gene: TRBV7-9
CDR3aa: CASSLSGNLGNQPQHF
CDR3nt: TGTGCCAGCAGCTTAAGCGGCAATTTGGGCAATCAGCCCCAGCATTTT

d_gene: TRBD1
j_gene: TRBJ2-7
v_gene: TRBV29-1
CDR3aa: CSVEGWDSTYEQYF
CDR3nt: TGCAGCGTTGAAGGGTGGGACAGCACCTACGAGCAGTACTTC

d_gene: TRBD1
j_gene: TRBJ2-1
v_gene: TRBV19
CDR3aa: CATRDRYNEQFF
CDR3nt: TGTGCCACCCGGGACAGATACAATGAGCAGTTCTTC

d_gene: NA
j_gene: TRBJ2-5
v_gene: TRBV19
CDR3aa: CASSNGETQYF
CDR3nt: TGTGCCAGTAGTAACGGGGAGACCCAGTACTTC

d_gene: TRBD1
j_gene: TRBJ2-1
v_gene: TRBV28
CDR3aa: CASSSVTGVSYNEQFF
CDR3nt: TGTGCCAGCAGTTCCGTCACAGGGGTCTCCTACAATGAGCAGTTCTTC

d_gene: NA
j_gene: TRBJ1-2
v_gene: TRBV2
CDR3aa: CASSATRYGYTF
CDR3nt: TGTGCCAGCAGTGCCACCCGTTATGGCTACACCTTC

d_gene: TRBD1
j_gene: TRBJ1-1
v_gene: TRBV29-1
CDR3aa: CSVWDRGRGLNTEAFF
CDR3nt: TGCAGCGTCTGGGACAGGGGGCGCGGTTTGAACACTGAAGCTTTCTTT

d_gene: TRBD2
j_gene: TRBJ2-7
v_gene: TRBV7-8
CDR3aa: CASSVRLAPYEQYF
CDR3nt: TGTGCCAGCAGCGTGAGACTAGCGCCCTACGAGCAGTACTTC

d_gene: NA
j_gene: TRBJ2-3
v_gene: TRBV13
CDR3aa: CASSLGIRQGTDTQYF
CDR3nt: TGTGCCAGCAGCTTAGGCATACGGCAGGGCACAGATACGCAGTATTTT

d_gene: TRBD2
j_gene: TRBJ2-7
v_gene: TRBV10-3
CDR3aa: CAISESAASGRAFYEQYF
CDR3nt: TGTGCCATCAGTGAGTCTGCGGCTAGCGGGAGGGCCTTCTACGAGCAGTACTTC